One and the same sample provided the 21 T cell receptor beta chains below, sequenced in a study of blood T cell repertoires in COVID-19. Sequenced by immunoSEQ multiplex PCR; TCRdb stores in-frame clones only, minus some. Found here are some 110,000 clones, approximately 83% of them singletons; the top ten hold 3.3%. Input material: peripheral blood. These receptors were collected from a woman at least 80 years old with active or convalescent COVID-19.

CDR3 coding DNA: TGTGCCAGCAGCTCCGGACAGGGGGTTGAAGCTTTCTTT. Amino acid sequence: CASSSGQGVEAFF. This chain links TRBV7-9 with TRBJ1-1; 10 bases align to TRBD1. J was trimmed by 7 bases and V by 4 bases; bases with no gene match: 3. The CDR3 is 13 amino acids. The germline V gene has CDR1 SEHNR and CDR2 FQNEAQ (reference sequence).

V is TRBV24-1 and J is TRBJ2-1; 12 positions match TRBD2. The CDR3 loop spans 17 amino acids. Looked up from germline, CDR1 is KGHDR and CDR2 is SFDVKD. Losses at the gene ends were 3 bases for V and 4 bases for J; bases not matched to a gene: 6. For the CDR3, the DNA is TGTGCCACCAGTGATACCCTGACTAGCGGGAGATACAATGAGCAGTTCTTC. Its translation is CATSDTLTSGRYNEQFF.

The chain links TRBV12-2 to TRBJ2-1; the table's D gene call, TRBD1, was not cross checked with the DNA. TRBV12-2 is deemed a pseudogene. This CDR3 is 17 amino acids long. CDR3 region: CASRERTGTGGDNEQFF. CDR3 in DNA: TGTGCAAGTCGCGAACGAACCGGGACAGGGGGGGACAATGAGCAGTTCTTC.

The chain is built from TRBV20-1 and TRBJ2-7; D remains unclear. Looked up from germline, CDR1 is DFQATT and CDR2 is SNEGSKA (reference sequence). This CDR3 region has 11 residues. V was clipped by 3 bases and J by 1 base, with 4 bases between them. The DNA for the CDR3 is TGCAGTGCTAGTCGGTCCTACGAGCAGTACTTC. Translated: CSASRSYEQYF.

CDR3 sequence reads: CASSPGQGRGSEQYF. DNA for the CDR3: TGTGCCAGCAGCCCGGGACAGGGTAGGGGGAGCGAGCAGTACTTC. This chain connects TRBV7-2 to TRBJ2-7, with 9 bases aligning to TRBD1. The CDR3 sequence is 15 residues long. Germline assignment: CDR1 SGHTA and CDR2 FQGNSA. V shed 5 bases, J shed 6 bases, and the junction held 11 bases outside the gene matches.

This rearrangement joins TRBV25-1 to TRBJ1-6, with D perhaps TRBD1 (5 bases). V was shortened by 5 bases and J by 10 bases, with 15 bases between the two germline ends. Germline V CDR1 and CDR2: MGHDK, SYGVNS. This CDR3 contains 14 residues. The CDR3 here is CASSPGTWGSPLHF. CDR3 sequence (DNA): TGTGCCAGCAGTCCAGGGACTTGGGGCTCACCCCTCCACTTT. Based on the CDR3 plus reference TRBV25-1 and TRBJ1-6, the full variable domain is EADIYQTPRYLVIGTGKKITLECSQTMGHDKMYWYQQDPGMELHLIHYSYGVNSTEKGDLSSESTVSRIRTEHFPLTLESARPSHTSQYLCASSPGTWGSPLHFGNGTRLTVT.

The CDR3 nucleotides are TGTGCCAGCAGCGAACTCTCGACAGGGGCGCGGACTGAAGCTTTCTTT. Protein product: CASSELSTGARTEAFF. This sequence joins TRBV27 and TRBJ1-1, with 8 bases identical to TRBD1. The trim removed 6 bases at V and 5 bases at J, leaving 14 bases unmatched. Germline CDR1 and CDR2: MNHEY and SMNVEV (reference sequence). The CDR3 spans 16 residues.

This rearrangement joins TRBV5-6 to TRBJ1-4; D might be TRBD1 (5 bases). This CDR3 has 14 amino acids. V was cut by 3 bases and J by 5 bases, with 11 bases left in between. Per the germline V gene, CDR1 is SGHDT and CDR2 is YYEEEE. The chain's CDR3 is CASSSTGGNEKLFF. CDR3 DNA: TGTGCCAGCAGCTCAACCGGGGGAAATGAAAAACTGTTTTTT.

This clone was seen a single time. The DNA of the CDR3 is TGTGTCACAAACCAGGGGGAACGAAATCAGCCCCAGCATTTT. This codes for CVTNQGERNQPQHF. J is TRBJ1-5 and V is TRBV28, with 7 bases fitting TRBD1. Germline values: CDR1 MDHEN, CDR2 SYDVKM. This CDR3 has 14 residues.

The CDR3 loop is CASSLETEPQETQYF. The CDR3 DNA follows: TGTGCCAGCAGCTTGGAGACAGAACCGCAAGAGACCCAGTACTTC. The chain couples TRBV5-4 to TRBJ2-5; TRBD1 might be the D (5 bases). V lost 0 bases and J 2 bases, leaving 11 bases between the germline ends. Germline V CDR1 and CDR2: SGHNT, YYREEE (reference sequence). CDR3 length: 15 amino acids.

This clone has more than one count but fewer than ten. This chain joins TRBV9 and TRBJ2-1; possible D gene TRBD2, 5 bases. The CDR3 spans 15 residues. The germline gives CDR1 SGDLS, CDR2 YYNGEE. V was cut by 3 bases and J by 3 bases, with 13 bases left in between. The CDR3 DNA is TGTGCCAGCAGCGGCTATAGCGAGGTCTACAATGAGCAGTTCTTC. Its translation is CASSGYSEVYNEQFF. Complete variable domain (other parts from reference TRBV9 and TRBJ2-1): DSGVTQTPKHLITATGQRVTLRCSPRSGDLSVYWYQQSLDQGLQFLIQYYNGEERAKGNILERFSAQQFPDLHSELNLSSLELGDSALYFCASSGYSEVYNEQFFGPGTRLTVL.

The chain carries TRBV6-4 and TRBJ2-5, with a tentative D call TRBD2 (5 bases). The CDR3 is 14 amino acids. Germline CDR1 reads MRHNA; CDR2 reads SNTAGT. Trimming cost V 7 bases and J 7 bases, with 19 bases left between them. This CDR3 reads CASTQPGGRGTQYF. The CDR3 DNA reads TGTGCCAGCACACAACCCGGAGGACGGGGGACCCAGTACTTC.

This sequence joins TRBV6-5 and TRBJ1-1; no clear D gene. Trimming shortened V by 9 bases and J by 6 bases, and 14 bases separated the two germline ends. This CDR3 has 12 residues. From germline, CDR1 is MNHEY and CDR2 SVGAGI. The DNA of the CDR3 is TGTGCCAGTCGGGAAACGGGGTCTGAAGCTTTCTTT. Translating it yields CASRETGSEAFF.

This clone has a handful of counts. The V and J genes are TRBV5-1 and TRBJ2-1; 7 positions agree with TRBD2. V was pared by 1 base and J by 8 bases, with 9 bases of the junction left unmatched. Germline values: CDR1 SGHRS, CDR2 YFSETQ. CDR3 length equals 15 residues. The CDR3 DNA sequence: TGCGCCAGCAGCTTGTTTATCGCAGGGAGGGATGAGCAGTTCTTC. It is translated as CASSLFIAGRDEQFF.

The chain uses TRBV4-1 and TRBJ1-4; 7 bases map to TRBD1. CDR3 length: 16 amino acids. V lost 4 bases, J lost 3 bases, and 8 bases stayed unmatched. Germline CDR1 reads MGHRA; CDR2 reads YSYEKL. The CDR3 nucleotides are TGCGCCAGCAGCCTTACCGAGGGGGCAGCTAATGAAAAACTGTTTTTT. Translation: CASSLTEGAANEKLFF.

V gene TRBV4-1 combines with J gene TRBJ1-3, with D possibly being TRBD1 (5 bases). Germline assignment: CDR1 MGHRA and CDR2 YSYEKL. CDR3 length: 16 residues. V was cut by 3 bases and J by 2 bases, with 14 bases left in between. This CDR3 reads CASSQKRDSAGNTIYF. CDR3 sequence (DNA): TGCGCCAGCAGCCAGAAACGTGACAGTGCTGGAAACACCATATATTTT.

The chain has TRBV28 and TRBJ2-7, with 7 bases that match TRBD1. CDR1 MDHEN and CDR2 SYDVKM come from the germline V gene. V shed 6 bases, J shed 3 bases, and the junction held 8 bases outside the gene matches. The CDR3 sequence is 14 residues long. The CDR3 coding sequence is TGTGCCAGCAGGTCCGCACAGGGGTACTACGAGCAGTACTTC. Translating gives CASRSAQGYYEQYF.

This CDR3 reads CASSLLGQGKSSYEQYF. CDR3 sequence (DNA): TGCGCCAGCAGCTTGCTAGGGCAGGGCAAAAGCTCCTACGAGCAGTACTTC. This chain links TRBV5-1 with TRBJ2-7; perhaps TRBD1 as D (5 bases). Trimming removed 1 base from V and 0 bases from J, with 17 bases in between. Per germline, CDR1 SGHRS and CDR2 YFSETQ. This CDR3 spans 17 amino acids.

In its sample, this clone was seen once. The chain is built from TRBV29-1 and TRBJ1-5; D is uncertain. Germline CDR1 SQVTM, CDR2 ANQGSEA. This CDR3 comprises 15 residues. V was shortened by 4 bases and J by 0 bases, with 13 bases between the two germline ends. The CDR3 region has the DNA TGCAGCGTTGGTGTTTCGGGAACTAGCAATCAGCCCCAGCATTTT. This codes for CSVGVSGTSNQPQHF.

The gene calls are TRBV2 and TRBJ1-5; D not resolved. Germline CDR1 SNHLY, CDR2 FYNNEI. The CDR3 is 17 residues long. Between the trimmed V and J ends, which lost 0 bases and 0 bases, there was a span of 12 bases. CDR3 sequence: CASSEANRHYSNQPQHF. In nucleotides, the CDR3 is TGTGCCAGCAGTGAAGCTAACCGGCACTATAGCAATCAGCCCCAGCATTTT.

This chain links TRBV7-3 with TRBJ1-1, with D possibly TRBD1 on 6 matching bases. V lost 4 bases and J lost 5, with 14 bases in between. Per the germline V gene, CDR1 is SGHTA and CDR2 is FQGTGA. The CDR3 spans 14 residues. DNA of the CDR3: TGTGCCAGCAGCTCACAGGGCGATCGGACTGAAGCTTTCTTT. Amino acid sequence: CASSSQGDRTEAFF.